This entry describes one TCR beta chain. The sample originates from a study of cytomegalovirus exposure and HLA in healthy donors. 60 Vbeta and 13 Jbeta primers were used in PCR. Using immunoSEQ multiplex PCR, the repertoire was profiled, and TCRdb retains in-frame clones only, with some absent. Here the sample spans under 200,000 clones, about 80% being singletons. CDR1 and CDR2 (germline): WSHSY, SAAADI. V lost 2 bases to trimming and J lost 6 bases, with 11 bases between them. This CDR3 contains 14 residues. This TCR came from a man under 40 in good health and CMV-seronegative. The gene calls are TRBV10-2 and TRBJ1-5, with a tentative D call TRBD1 (6 bases). The sequenced material came from PBMCs. The CDR3 here is CASSEHQGSQPQHF. CDR3 nucleotides: TGCGCCAGCAGTGAGCACCAGGGGAGTCAGCCCCAGCATTTT.